This T cell receptor beta chain is from a study of blood T cell repertoires in COVID-19 (TCRdb year 2020). In the study overall: Collaborator samples came from the United States, Italy and Spain and covered acute and convalescent phases of COVID-19. Samples came from the ongoing ImmuneRACE study (first 160 participants) plus 1,254 subjects from 6 global collaborators. HLA class I and class II types, where available, came from metadata supplied by the sample provider rather than from assay-based typing. The material from the prospective study consisted of cDNA or gDNA derived from T cells, B-cell-depleted T cells, or PBMCs. Deeply sampled blood TCRbeta repertoires from subjects exposed to, actively infected with, or recovered from COVID-19 were included in the dataset. The repertoires were made available in a free public database intended to serve as a resource for research on the immune response to SARS-CoV-2. Sample metadata almost always included a de-identified subject ID, COVID-19 status, age in years and sex.

The immunoSEQ Assay, a bias-controlled multiplex PCR, was used to amplify TCRbeta CDR3 regions from genomic DNA. Per the authors' processing: The number of nucleated cells in each sample was estimated by amplification of reference gene primers within the assay. To quantify the absolute abundance of each unique TCRbeta CDR3 rearrangement, sequence reads were collapsed and filtered. Productive Simpson clonality was computed per sample as the square root of Simpson's diversity index over productive rearrangements. TCRdb limited this immuneACCESS table to in-frame rearrangements with V and J called. A share of clones is missing; checked studies link under half to unresolved V genes, and the rest is unexplained. The DNA was the basis for D and trimming; V, J and clone size are from that table. This sample has 100,000 to 120,000 clones in its table, and approximately 91% of those were observed once. 8% to 9.5% of the sample lies in the top ten.

In the case of this clone: Its target antigen remains unknown. Base qualities are missing; no much larger clone stands one base away.

Overall results and qualifications from the work: The quantity of clinical and demographic metadata differed by source and by participant and was supplied without curation.

Another Seattle source contributed samples from volunteer blood donors who had recovered from COVID-19. The collaborating institutions used their own protocols to collect whole blood in K2EDTA tubes. For TCRbeta analysis, collaborators shipped samples as frozen whole blood, isolated PBMCs, or DNA extracted from either of those sample types. Per the germline V gene, SNHLY is the CDR1 and FYNNEI is the CDR2. Trimming takes 4 bases from V and 6 bases from J, and the germline ends sit 13 bases apart. Including cysteine and phenylalanine, the CDR3 has 14 amino acids. The DNA shown is the 42-base CDR3, in frame from base 1.

The sample comprised peripheral blood. The origin of this receptor is a woman aged 70-85 years who had recovered from COVID-19. The chain was built from TRBV2 and TRBJ2-1, with TRBD2 as a weak D call on 6 bases. The bases are TGTGCCAGCAGTGTGTTACTAGCCGGCAATGAGCAGTTCTTC. The translation is CASSVLLAGNEQFF.